This T cell receptor (beta chain) was found in a study of T cell repertoires in cytomegalovirus infection (dated by TCRdb to the late 2010s). Background on the whole study: The peptide stimulations were aimed at well-studied HLA-B-restricted epitopes as well as recently identified HLA-C-restricted CMV epitopes, whose presentation resists viral immunomodulation. Because public TCR beta signatures pointed to carriage of CMV infection together with the matching HLA type, the HLA type of each donor mattered for the analysis.

Sequencing was carried out with an Illumina HiSeq 1500. The raw public data were reprocessed by TCRdb itself: fastp quality trimming at Q25, MiXCR clonotype calling, in-frame beta chains only. Each record represents a unique CDR3 protein, reported with the most common genes and DNA among its rows. The table for this sample lists roughly 920,000 distinct CDR3 sequences; less than 35% of them were counted only once. The ten largest clones take up over 12% of the sample. The V end loses 7 bases and the J end loses 6 bases, and a stretch of 21 bases separates them. CDR3 length: 15 amino acids, cysteine to phenylalanine. Only CDR3 DNA is held: 45 bases, read in frame from base 1. This clonotype was found a few times. No antigen is known for it. No base-level quality is on record; no much larger clone is a single base apart. General findings and caveats noted by the study authors: The ex vivo response was dominated by HLA-C-restricted CMV-specific TCR beta clonotypes, which also provided the single most frequent clonotype in two of eight donors. In both this cohort and an independent roughly 350-donor cohort, the cumulative frequency of public TCR beta family members distinguished carriers of CMV infection plus the relevant HLA type.

The treatment or condition label of this sample denotes: in vitro stimulation with specific CMV peptide epitopes to enrich CMV-specific T cells. Sample: cultured CD8+ T cells from PBMCs, taken from culture after CMV antigen stimulation. This TCR derives from a human donor in good health (CMV status not recorded). Some clones in this sample may be carry-over from other donors' samples. The rearrangement joined TRBV12-3 or TRBV12-4 to TRBJ1-2; a weak D assignment points to TRBD1 (5 bases agree). The CDR3 region: CASISIRDLLHGYTF. The bases read TGTGCCAGCATATCTATAAGGGACCTCCTGCATGGCTACACCTTC.